The 22 T cell receptor beta chains reported below all come from one sample, sequenced in a study of blood T cell repertoires in COVID-19. The assay was immunoSEQ multiplex PCR, and TCRdb's table has in-frame clones only and misses some. Here the sample spans fewer than 110,000 clones, roughly nine tenths being singletons. The material sequenced was peripheral blood. All receptors derive from a man between 35 and 55 years old with active or convalescent COVID-19.

The J gene is TRBJ1-2, the V gene TRBV30, with 9 bases identical to TRBD1. The junction had 11 bases not matched to a gene; V was cut back by 6 bases and J by 6 bases. Germline V lookup: CDR1 GTSNPN, CDR2 SVGIG (reference sequence). CDR3 length: 14 amino acids. Written as DNA, the CDR3 is TGTGCCTGCGAATCCACAGGGGGCGCAAATGGCTACACCTTC. Translation gives CACESTGGANGYTF.

The chain couples TRBV28 to TRBJ1-3, with D possibly being TRBD1 (5 bases). This CDR3 contains 15 residues. V was shortened by 6 bases and J by 0 bases, with 12 bases between the two germline ends. Germline assignment: CDR1 MDHEN and CDR2 SYDVKM. Written as DNA, the CDR3 is TGTGCCAGCAGCCCTGGGGGGGGCTCTGGAAACACCATATATTTT. Translated: CASSPGGGSGNTIYF. Together with reference TRBV28 and TRBJ1-3, the CDR3 gives the full variable domain: DVKVTQSSRYLVKRTGEKVFLECVQDMDHENMFWYRQDPGLGLRLIYFSYDVKMKEKGDIPEGYSVSREKKERFSLILESASTNQTSMYLCASSPGGGSGNTIYFGEGSWLTVV.

The J gene is TRBJ2-7, the V gene TRBV6-5; 8 nucleotides match TRBD2. The CDR3 length is 15 residues. The J segment lost 5 bases and the V segment lost 5 bases, leaving 11 bases of the junction unmatched. CDR1 and CDR2 from the germline V gene are MNHEY and SVGAGI. CDR3 nucleotide sequence: TGTGCCAGCAGTATAAGCGGGAGCGACTTGGACGAGCAGTACTTC. Translated, it gives CASSISGSDLDEQYF.

V is TRBV19 and J is TRBJ2-1; tentatively, D is TRBD1 (5 bases). The V gene's germline CDR1 is LNHDA and CDR2 SQIVND (reference sequence). Trimming removed 3 bases at V and 8 bases at J, with 11 bases between. CDR3 length equals 13 residues. DNA for the CDR3: TGTGCCAGTAGTATCACCAGGGTGGATGAGCAGTTCTTC. Its protein is CASSITRVDEQFF.

The rearrangement uses TRBV19 and TRBJ1-1, with 10 bases matching TRBD1. After removal of 6 bases from V and 0 bases from J, the junction contained 7 bases not matched to a gene. Germline-derived CDR1 and CDR2 are LNHDA and SQIVND (reference sequence). CDR3 length: 16 amino acids. DNA for the CDR3: TGTGCCAGTAGGACGACAGGGGGCGAGGTGAACACTGAAGCTTTCTTT. Its protein product is CASRTTGGEVNTEAFF. Supplemented by reference TRBV19 and TRBJ1-1, the full variable domain reads DGGITQSPKYLFRKEGQNVTLSCEQNLNHDAMYWYRQDPGQGLRLIYYSQIVNDFQKGDIAEGYSVSREKKESFPLTVTSAQKNPTAFYLCASRTTGGEVNTEAFFGQGTRLTVV.

This chain uses TRBV7-2 with TRBJ2-7; possible D gene TRBD2, 5 bases. Trimming removed 1 base from V and 2 bases from J, with 9 bases in between. The CDR3 runs to 14 residues. Germline V lookup: CDR1 SGHTA, CDR2 FQGNSA. As DNA, the CDR3 is TGTGCCAGCAGCTTAGACCTGGGAGCCTACGAGCAGTACTTC. It codes for CASSLDLGAYEQYF.

The CDR3 DNA follows: TGCGCCAGCAGCTTGGTGGCAGTCCAAGAGACCCAGTACTTC. Protein product: CASSLVAVQETQYF. The chain combines TRBV5-1 with TRBJ2-5; D remains unclear. This CDR3 is built from 14 residues. Trimming cost V 0 bases and J 1 base, with 7 bases left between them. CDR1 and CDR2 (germline): SGHRS, YFSETQ.

The chain is built from TRBV30 and TRBJ2-1, with 12 bases aligning to TRBD2. The J segment lost 0 bases and the V segment lost 0 bases, leaving 9 bases of the junction unmatched. The CDR3 is 19 residues long. Looked up from germline, CDR1 is GTSNPN and CDR2 is SVGIG (reference sequence). This CDR3 is CAWSVFLLTSGSSYNEQFF. DNA for the CDR3: TGTGCCTGGAGTGTTTTCCTTCTGACTAGCGGGAGCTCCTACAATGAGCAGTTCTTC. Combining the CDR3 with reference TRBV30 and TRBJ2-1 gives the whole variable domain SQTIHQWPATLVQPVGSPLSLECTVEGTSNPNLYWYRQAAGRGLQLLFYSVGIGQISSEVPQNLSASRPQDRQFILSSKKLLLSDSGFYLCAWSVFLLTSGSSYNEQFFGPGTRLTVL.

The chain recombines TRBV4-2 with TRBJ1-5; tentative D call: TRBD1 (5 bases). Trimming took off 0 bases at V and 4 bases at J, with 7 bases between the two ends. This CDR3 comprises 14 residues. Germline CDR1 LGHNA, CDR2 YNFKEQ. The CDR3 sequence: CASSQDPGNQPQHF. DNA for the CDR3: TGTGCCAGCAGCCAAGACCCAGGGAATCAGCCCCAGCATTTT.

V and J are TRBV27 and TRBJ2-4, with D perhaps matching TRBD1 (5 bases). This CDR3 region has 15 residues. The germline CDR1 and CDR2 sequences are MNHEY and SMNVEV (reference sequence). With 4 bases removed from V and 1 base from J, the gap between germline ends came to 11 bases. CDR3 sequence: CASSWATAAKNIQYF. DNA for the CDR3: TGTGCCAGCAGTTGGGCGACAGCGGCCAAAAACATTCAGTACTTC.

V and J are TRBV28 and TRBJ2-6; D possibly corresponds to TRBD1 (6 bases). This CDR3 comprises 17 residues. V gave up 8 bases and J gave up 0 bases, with 17 bases separating them. In germline, CDR1 is MDHEN, CDR2 SYDVKM. The CDR3 here is CASFSQGAHSGANVLTF. The DNA for the CDR3 is TGTGCCAGCTTTTCACAGGGCGCCCACTCTGGGGCCAACGTCCTGACTTTC.

The table lists this clone with a count of one. The chain couples TRBV18 to TRBJ2-1, with a tentative D call TRBD2 (6 bases). The germline gives CDR1 KGHSH, CDR2 LQKENI. Trimming took off 0 bases at V and 5 bases at J, with 8 bases between the two ends. CDR3 length: 14 residues. The CDR3 region is CASSPPRGNNEQFF. The CDR3 nucleotides read TGTGCCAGCTCACCACCCCGGGGGAACAATGAGCAGTTCTTC.

V usage is TRBV3-1 (or the pseudogene TRBV3-2) and J usage is TRBJ2-7; D is ambiguous. Trimming took 0 bases from V and 4 from J, leaving 4 bases between them. This CDR3 has 12 amino acids. The germline V gene encodes CDR1 LGHDT and CDR2 YNNKEL (reference sequence). The CDR3 sequence is CASSQERYEQYF. For the CDR3, the DNA is TGTGCCAGCAGCCAAGAGAGGTACGAGCAGTACTTC.

The chain carries TRBV6-5 and TRBJ2-7; TRBD1 aligns across 9 bases. This CDR3 region has 16 residues. CDR1 and CDR2 (germline): MNHEY, SVGAGI. J was trimmed by 3 bases and V by 3 bases; bases with no gene match: 9. CDR3 amino acids: CASSYGTGTGSYEQYF. Here the CDR3 DNA reads TGTGCCAGCAGTTATGGTACCGGGACAGGGAGCTACGAGCAGTACTTC.

A few counts support this clone. The rearrangement links TRBV30 to TRBJ2-7; D is perhaps TRBD1 (5 bases). Per the germline V gene, CDR1 is GTSNPN and CDR2 is SVGIG (reference sequence). The CDR3 totals 12 residues. V lost 8 bases to trimming and J lost 2 bases, with 13 bases between them. The CDR3 sequence: CAQRGAAYEQYF. Here the CDR3 DNA reads TGTGCCCAAAGGGGTGCCGCCTACGAGCAGTACTTC.

The rearrangement joins TRBV29-1 to TRBJ1-1; weak D call: TRBD1 (5 bases). In germline, CDR1 is SQVTM, CDR2 ANQGSEA. The CDR3 has 15 residues. Trimming cost V 4 bases and J 0 bases, with 15 bases left between them. The CDR3 sequence is CSVGGTADLNTEAFF. The CDR3 coding sequence is TGCAGCGTTGGGGGGACTGCAGACTTGAACACTGAAGCTTTCTTT.

This clone was seen more than once but under ten times. This chain joins TRBV15 and TRBJ2-1; D perhaps matches TRBD2 (5 bases). The germline V and J ends were trimmed by 0 bases and 4 bases, with 13 bases remaining between them. The CDR3 is made up of 16 amino acids. Germline CDR1 is LNHNV and CDR2 is YYDKDF (reference sequence). This chain's CDR3 is CATSRERVVSYNEQFF. CDR3 coding DNA: TGTGCCACCAGCAGAGAGAGGGTGGTATCTTACAATGAGCAGTTCTTC. Variable domain in full (rest from reference TRBV15 and TRBJ2-1): DAMVIQNPRYQVTQFGKPVTLSCSQTLNHNVMYWYQQKSSQAPKLLFHYYDKDFNNEADTPDNFQSRRPNTSFCFLDIRSPGLGDTAMYLCATSRERVVSYNEQFFGPGTRLTVL.

This clone was counted only a few times. The rearrangement joins TRBV19 to TRBJ1-6, with 9 bases fitting TRBD1. The trim removed 9 bases at V and 5 bases at J, leaving 2 bases unmatched. The germline gives CDR1 LNHDA, CDR2 SQIVND (reference sequence). The CDR3 runs to 13 residues. As DNA, the CDR3 is TGTGCCAGCGGACAGGGGAATAATTCACCCCTCCACTTT. Encoded protein: CASGQGNNSPLHF.

The rearrangement uses TRBV5-1 and TRBJ2-2; 11 positions agree with TRBD2. With V trimmed by 4 bases and J by 6 bases, 8 bases remained unmatched. The length of the CDR3 is 16 residues. CDR1 and CDR2 from the germline V gene are SGHRS and YFSETQ. The CDR3: CASSPISGRAPGELFF. The CDR3 DNA reads as TGCGCCAGCAGCCCTATTAGCGGGAGGGCCCCCGGGGAGCTGTTTTTT.

The chain combines TRBV2 with TRBJ2-5, with 8 bases matching TRBD1. J lost 3 bases, V lost 6 bases, and 3 bases had no gene match. This CDR3 has 13 amino acids. CDR1 SNHLY and CDR2 FYNNEI come from the germline V gene. This chain's CDR3 is CASSNRGEETQYF. CDR3 DNA sequence: TGTGCCAGCAGCAACAGGGGGGAAGAGACCCAGTACTTC.

This clone was counted a single time. V usage is TRBV28 and J usage is TRBJ1-1; 7 bases agree with TRBD1. Trimming removed 7 bases from V and 9 bases from J; junction bases left unmatched: 8. CDR1 and CDR2 from the germline V gene are MDHEN and SYDVKM. This CDR3 region has 12 residues. Written as DNA, the CDR3 is TGTGCCAGCACTCTTTCGACAGGGAAAGCTTTCTTT. Encoded protein: CASTLSTGKAFF.

The V call is TRBV27, the J call TRBJ1-2; D possibly corresponds to TRBD1 (5 bases). Trimming left V 8 bases short and J 4 bases short, with 17 bases between. Germline assignment: CDR1 MNHEY and CDR2 SMNVEV (reference sequence). The CDR3 extends over 14 amino acids. DNA of the CDR3: TGTGCCAGCCGAGGCGGGGGAAGTAGCTATGGCTACACCTTC. Its protein is CASRGGGSSYGYTF.